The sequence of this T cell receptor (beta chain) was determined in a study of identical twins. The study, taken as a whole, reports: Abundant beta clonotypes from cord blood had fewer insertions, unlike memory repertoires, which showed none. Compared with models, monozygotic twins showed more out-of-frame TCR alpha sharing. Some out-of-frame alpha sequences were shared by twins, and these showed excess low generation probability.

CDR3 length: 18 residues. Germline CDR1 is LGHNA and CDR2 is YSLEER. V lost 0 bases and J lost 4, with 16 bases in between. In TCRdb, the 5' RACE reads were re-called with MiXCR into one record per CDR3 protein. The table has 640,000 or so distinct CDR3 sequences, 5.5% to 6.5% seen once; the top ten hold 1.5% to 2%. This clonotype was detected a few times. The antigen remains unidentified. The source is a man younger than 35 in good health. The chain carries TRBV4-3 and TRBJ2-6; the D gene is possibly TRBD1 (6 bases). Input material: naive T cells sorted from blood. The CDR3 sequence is CASSQDLQGLGGANVLTF. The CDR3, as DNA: TGCGCCAGCAGCCAAGATTTACAGGGCTTAGGAGGGGCCAACGTCCTGACTTTC.